Shown below are 29 T cell receptor beta chains from a single sample sequenced in a study of tumour-infiltrating T cells in Burkitt lymphoma (TCRdb year 2020). The receptor library was made with the immunoSEQ multiplex PCR assay. Not all clones reach the TCRdb copy of this immuneACCESS table, which keeps in-frame sequences only. Checked studies attribute under half of the gap to unresolved V genes and leave the rest unexplained. The sample contains 4,500 to 5,000 clones, approximately 13% of them found a single time. The ten largest make up 25% of the sample. Source material: tumor tissue. These receptor sequences come from a human donor with Burkitt lymphoma.

This clone has only a few counts. The chain has TRBV7-6 and TRBJ2-1; 11 bases agree with TRBD2. The V gene's germline CDR1 is SGHVS and CDR2 FNYEAQ. The trim removed 7 bases at V and 10 bases at J, leaving 12 bases unmatched. The CDR3 has 15 amino acids. CDR3 sequence: CASTPRGSGREEQFF. The DNA for the CDR3 is TGTGCCAGCACCCCCCGGGGTAGCGGGAGGGAGGAGCAGTTCTTC.

This clone was seen a few times. This chain joins TRBV5-6 and TRBJ2-5; 14 positions match TRBD2. This CDR3 is built from 19 residues. CDR1 is SGHDT, CDR2 YYEEEE, per germline. V shed 4 bases and J 5 bases; nucleotides not matched to a gene: 16. For the CDR3, the DNA is TGTGCCAGCAGCGCAACCTCGGGGGGACTAGCGGGAGAGGGCGAGACCCAGTACTTC. It encodes CASSATSGGLAGEGETQYF.

This clone has just a few counts. This chain links TRBV28 with TRBJ1-2; no clear D gene. Germline-derived CDR1 and CDR2 are MDHEN and SYDVKM. Trimming cost V 3 bases and J 3 bases, with 11 bases left between them. This CDR3 contains 14 residues. CDR3 DNA sequence: TGTGCCAGCAGTTTTCCAGGAGCCTACTATGGCTACACCTTC. Translated, it gives CASSFPGAYYGYTF.

This clone was found a few times. V gene TRBV5-1 combines with J gene TRBJ1-4; 8 bases line up with TRBD1. V trimming: 2 bases; J trimming: 1 base; junction bases outside the gene matches: 1. The CDR3 consists of 15 residues. CDR1 and CDR2 from the germline V gene are SGHRS and YFSETQ. CDR3 residues: CASSFTGGTNEKLFF. The CDR3 DNA sequence: TGCGCCAGCAGCTTTACAGGGGGAACTAATGAAAAACTGTTTTTT.

The rearrangement joins TRBV19 to TRBJ1-6, with no clear D. V was cut by 10 bases and J by 6 bases, with 19 bases left in between. Germline CDR1 and CDR2: LNHDA and SQIVND (reference sequence). CDR3 length equals 15 residues. CDR3 nucleotide sequence: TGTGCCACCCGTAAAGAAGGAAGACTTAATTCACCCCTCCACTTT. Protein: CATRKEGRLNSPLHF.

This clone has a handful of counts. This chain joins TRBV5-6 and TRBJ1-2; 7 positions match TRBD1. Germline V lookup: CDR1 SGHDT, CDR2 YYEEEE. After removal of 3 bases from V and 1 base from J, the junction contained 9 bases not matched to a gene. The CDR3 loop spans 16 amino acids. Here the CDR3 DNA reads TGTGCCAGCAGCTCCGGGACAGCCTTCTTTAACTATGGCTACACCTTC. Protein: CASSSGTAFFNYGYTF.

This chain joins TRBV7-8 and TRBJ2-1; tentatively, D is TRBD2 (5 bases). CDR3 size: 16 residues. Deletions cut 2 bases from V and 9 bases from J, with 20 bases between. CDR1 SGHVS and CDR2 FQNEAQ come from the germline V gene. The CDR3 nucleotides are TGTGCCAGCAGCTTAATTACGGGATTGGGCTACGGTGAGCAGTTCTTC. Translating gives CASSLITGLGYGEQFF.

This clone was observed a handful of times. The rearrangement links TRBV7-2 to TRBJ2-2; TRBD2 matches at 10 bases. The CDR3 has 17 residues. CDR1 is SGHTA, CDR2 FQGNSA, per germline. V gave up 5 bases and J gave up 2 bases; unmatched junction bases: 8. The CDR3, as DNA: TGTGCCAGCAGCCTCACTCTAGCGGGGGTTAACACCGGGGAGCTGTTTTTT. Translating gives CASSLTLAGVNTGELFF. The full variable domain, completed using reference TRBV7-2 and TRBJ2-2, is GAGVSQSPSNKVTEKGKDVELRCDPISGHTALYWYRQSLGQGLEFLIYFQGNSAPDKSGLPSDRFSAERTGGSVSTLTIQRTQQEDSAVYLCASSLTLAGVNTGELFFGEGSRLTVL.

This clone was detected only a few times. V usage is TRBV2 and J usage is TRBJ1-2; possible D gene TRBD1, 5 bases. CDR1 is SNHLY, CDR2 FYNNEI, per germline. Trimming pared 1 base from V and 1 base from J, leaving 10 bases between. The CDR3 runs 15 residues. CDR3 sequence reads: CASSEVGPRNYGYTF. For the CDR3, the DNA is TGTGCCAGCAGTGAAGTGGGGCCCCGTAACTATGGCTACACCTTC.

This chain uses TRBV29-1 with TRBJ2-5; 7 nucleotides align to TRBD2. Germline trimming cut 6 bases from V and 2 bases from J; bases unmatched to any gene: 6. Germline CDR1 is SQVTM and CDR2 is ANQGSEA. This CDR3 comprises 13 residues. As DNA, the CDR3 is TGCAGCGTACCCCGGGGGGTTCAAGAGACCCAGTACTTC. It translates to CSVPRGVQETQYF.

V and J are TRBV5-6 and TRBJ2-2; D remains ambiguous. The germline gives CDR1 SGHDT, CDR2 YYEEEE. CDR3 length: 15 residues. Trimming took 2 bases from V and 1 from J, leaving 9 bases between them. The CDR3 spells CASSFLVGNTGELFF. The CDR3 DNA reads as TGTGCCAGCAGCTTCCTCGTGGGGAACACCGGGGAGCTGTTTTTT.

The J gene is TRBJ2-2, the V gene TRBV7-2; no firm D call. V was shortened by 5 bases and J by 5 bases, with 18 bases between the two germline ends. Germline V gene sequence: CDR1 SGHTA, CDR2 FQGNSA. The CDR3 contains 16 residues. The CDR3 DNA reads as TGTGCCAGCAGCCCCTTGGAGAGAGGCACGACCGGGGAGCTGTTTTTT. Translated: CASSPLERGTTGELFF.

This clone occurred a few times. The chain couples TRBV11-1 to TRBJ2-5; 8 bases map to TRBD1. The J segment lost 5 bases and the V segment lost 2 bases, leaving 4 bases of the junction unmatched. The V gene's germline CDR1 is SGHAT and CDR2 FQDESV (reference sequence). The CDR3 extends over 14 amino acids. The CDR3 nucleotides read TGTGCCAGCAGCTTACAGGGGGCTCGGGAGACCCAGTACTTC. Protein: CASSLQGARETQYF.

The chain recombines TRBV6-1 with TRBJ2-7; D not resolved. There are 15 residues in the CDR3. V was clipped by 6 bases and J by 1 base, with 16 bases between them. The germline V gene encodes CDR1 MNHNS and CDR2 SASEGT. The CDR3 region is CASRPMAVGSYEQYF. The CDR3 nucleotides read TGTGCCAGCAGGCCTATGGCAGTCGGATCCTACGAGCAGTACTTC.

The chain links TRBV5-1 to TRBJ1-2, with a tentative D call TRBD1 (6 bases). The CDR3 spans 15 residues. Germline V gives CDR1 SGHRS, CDR2 YFSETQ. V was pared by 2 bases and J by 5 bases, with 16 bases between. DNA for the CDR3: TGCGCCAGCAGCTTCGCAGGGGACGCGCCTTATGGCTACACCTTC. Residues: CASSFAGDAPYGYTF. The variable domain in full, completed from reference TRBV5-1 and TRBJ1-2, reads KAGVTQTPRYLIKTRGQQVTLSCSPISGHRSVSWYQQTPGQGLQFLFEYFSETQRNKGNFPGRFSGRQFSNSRSEMNVSTLELGDSALYLCASSFAGDAPYGYTFGSGTRLTVV.

The genes are TRBV28 and TRBJ1-5; D is unresolved. This CDR3 has 12 amino acids. With 7 bases removed from V and 7 bases from J, the gap between germline ends came to 11 bases. Per germline, CDR1 MDHEN and CDR2 SYDVKM. Here the CDR3 reads CASNSPGQPQHF. Written as DNA, the CDR3 is TGTGCCAGCAATTCTCCGGGGCAGCCCCAGCATTTT.

This clone was seen only a few times. The chain employs TRBV7-9 and TRBJ2-1; D could derive from TRBD1 or TRBD2 (5 bases each). This CDR3 region has 15 residues. V dropped 5 bases and J dropped 1 base, with 12 bases sitting between them. Looked up from germline, CDR1 is SEHNR and CDR2 is FQNEAQ (reference sequence). CDR3 sequence (DNA): TGTGCCAGCAGCGGCCGGGGCCAATCCTACAATGAGCAGTTCTTC. Amino acid sequence: CASSGRGQSYNEQFF.

This clone was observed a handful of times. V and J are TRBV29-1 and TRBJ2-1, with a weak D call TRBD2 (5 bases). The CDR3 covers 16 residues. Per the germline V gene, CDR1 is SQVTM and CDR2 is ANQGSEA. V shed 4 bases and J shed 2 bases, with 18 bases lying between them. The DNA of the CDR3 is TGCAGCGTTGTCGGTATAAGCGGCGGTACCTACAATGAGCAGTTCTTC. Translated: CSVVGISGGTYNEQFF.

The chain recombines TRBV6-6 with TRBJ2-7; D possibly corresponds to TRBD1 (6 bases). Germline V gives CDR1 MNHNY, CDR2 SVGAGI (reference sequence). CDR3 length: 15 residues. Trimming left V 2 bases short and J 5 bases short, with 16 bases between. CDR3 protein: CASSYGTLSVNEQYF. CDR3 in DNA: TGTGCCAGCAGTTACGGGACACTCTCCGTCAACGAGCAGTACTTC.

This chain connects TRBV19 to TRBJ2-7; a possible D gene is TRBD1 (6 bases). CDR1 LNHDA and CDR2 SQIVND come from the germline V gene (reference sequence). V lost 6 bases and J 5 bases, leaving 11 bases between the germline ends. The length of the CDR3 is 12 residues. The CDR3 is CASSLTGNEQYF. CDR3 DNA: TGTGCCAGTAGCCTCACAGGGAACGAGCAGTACTTC.

Within the sample, this clone is large. V and J are TRBV28 and TRBJ2-3, with 7 bases aligning to TRBD1. The CDR3 runs to 15 residues. V was clipped by 8 bases and J by 1 base; unmatched bases: 9. Germline V CDR1 and CDR2: MDHEN, SYDVKM. This CDR3 is CASHEGATGTDTQYF. The CDR3 DNA sequence: TGTGCCAGCCATGAGGGGGCGACGGGCACAGATACGCAGTATTTT.

This clone was observed a few times. The chain has TRBV27 and TRBJ2-1, with TRBD2 matching 16 bases. J gave up 8 bases and V 5 bases, and 21 bases lay outside the gene matches. The CDR3 has 21 residues. The V gene's germline CDR1 is MNHEY and CDR2 SMNVEV (reference sequence). The CDR3 nucleotides are TGTGCCAGCAGTGCTAAACCACCGGGACTAGCGGGGGGGCTGGGAGAGGATGAGCAGTTCTTC. Amino acids: CASSAKPPGLAGGLGEDEQFF.

Only a few counts were recorded for this clone. The V and J genes are TRBV4-3 and TRBJ1-2; D may be TRBD1 (5 bases). The CDR3 is 15 residues long. CDR1 is LGHNA and CDR2 is YSLEER in the germline V gene. The V end was cut by 1 base, the J end by 5 bases, with 14 bases between. CDR3 in amino acids: CASSQVAGDTYGYTF. In nucleotides, the CDR3 is TGCGCCAGCAGCCAAGTGGCGGGGGATACTTATGGCTACACCTTC.

V is TRBV11-2 and J is TRBJ2-7, with 10 bases aligning to TRBD1. Germline V gene data show CDR1 as SGHAT and CDR2 as FQNNGV. The CDR3 sequence is 16 residues long. The ends lost 1 base at V and 2 bases at J; junction bases unmatched: 5. In DNA, the CDR3 is TGTGCCAGCAGCTTAGTCACCGGACAGGGGGCCTACGAGCAGTACTTC. Encoded protein: CASSLVTGQGAYEQYF.

This clone was found a few times. The V and J genes are TRBV11-2 and TRBJ2-2; 9 bases align to TRBD1. Unmatched junction bases numbered 7, after V lost 5 bases and J lost 3 bases. Germline CDR1 SGHAT, CDR2 FQNNGV. The CDR3 is 16 residues long. The DNA for the CDR3 is TGTGCCAGCAGCCGTAACAGGGGGCCTGACACCGGGGAGCTGTTTTTT. Translating it yields CASSRNRGPDTGELFF.

This clone showed up just a few times. The CDR3 region has the DNA TGCAGCGTTAGTAAAGGGGACTACACAGATACGCAGTATTTT. It translates to CSVSKGDYTDTQYF. The V gene is TRBV29-1, the J gene TRBJ2-3, with TRBD2 matching over 7 bases. The junction had 7 bases not matched to a gene; V was cut back by 5 bases and J by 2 bases. Germline CDR1 and CDR2: SQVTM and ANQGSEA. The CDR3 runs to 14 residues.

This clone was picked up a small number of times. This chain joins TRBV6-1 and TRBJ1-2; 8 nucleotides match TRBD1. The CDR3 totals 15 residues. Germline V lookup: CDR1 MNHNS, CDR2 SASEGT. Losses at the gene ends were 6 bases for V and 4 bases for J; bases not matched to a gene: 10. The DNA for the CDR3 is TGTGCCAGCAGGCTGACGACAGGGGACAGCTATGGCTACACCTTC. Translation: CASRLTTGDSYGYTF.

This clone was observed a few times. The chain has TRBV9 and TRBJ1-2, with 8 bases that match TRBD1. V shed 3 bases and J 8 bases; nucleotides not matched to a gene: 15. The CDR3 is 16 amino acids. CDR1 and CDR2 (germline): SGDLS, YYNGEE. The CDR3 sequence: CASSATPGQAVKGYTF. In nucleotides, the CDR3 is TGTGCCAGCAGCGCCACACCGGGACAGGCTGTTAAAGGCTACACCTTC.

This rearrangement joins TRBV27 to TRBJ1-1; D is unclear. V dropped 0 bases and J dropped 7 bases, with 12 bases sitting between them. The germline CDR1 and CDR2 sequences are MNHEY and SMNVEV (reference sequence). This CDR3 contains 14 residues. The CDR3 DNA follows: TGTGCCAGCAGTTTATCAAGTGGAGGCGATGAAGCTTTCTTT. This codes for CASSLSSGGDEAFF.